The rows below give T cell receptor beta chains drawn from one sample of a study of cytomegalovirus exposure and HLA in healthy donors. Only in-frame clones appear in the TCRdb table, and some are missing; sequencing was by immunoSEQ multiplex PCR. The sample has 150,000 to 190,000 clones, less than 85% seen once; the top ten hold under 8%. The source material was PBMCs. The receptors stem from a woman aged 45 to 65 in good health and CMV-seropositive. CDR3s include the opening cysteine and the closing phenylalanine or tryptophan. Each record gives: J gene, clone size, V gene, D gene, CDR3 DNA, CDR3 protein. D genes are given only for firm matches. Some rows mark clone size as missing; the rest say once, few, many or name a class of expanded clone.

TRBJ2-7,-,TRBV5-1,TRBD1,TGCGCCAGCAGCCCACTCCGGGACAGTCCTTACGAGCAGTACTTC,CASSPLRDSPYEQYF
TRBJ2-2,-,TRBV15,-,TGTGCCACCAGCAGAGTTCAGGGCACCGGGGAGCTGTTTTTT,CATSRVQGTGELFF
TRBJ1-6,-,TRBV2,-,TGTGCCAGCAGTGAGGGCTTTAGTTCACCCCTCCACTTT,CASSEGFSSPLHF
TRBJ2-7,once,TRBV5-1,TRBD2,TGCGCCAGCAGCTGGGCTAGCGGGGGCTACTCCTACGAGCAGTACTTC,CASSWASGGYSYEQYF
TRBJ1-5,few,TRBV2,TRBD1,TGTGCCACAAGGGACAGTAGCAATCAGCCCCAGCATTTT,CATRDSSNQPQHF
TRBJ1-1,-,TRBV7-2,TRBD1,TGTGCCAGCAGCTTAGTCCAGGGGGCTGGAACTGAAGCTTTCTTT,CASSLVQGAGTEAFF
TRBJ1-1,-,TRBV6-1,-,TGTGCCAGCAGTGCAGCAGGGGCAGGGGACACTGAAGCTTTCTTT,CASSAAGAGDTEAFF
TRBJ1-1,-,TRBV29-1,TRBD1,TGCAGCGCCCGGGGACAGGGGGCCGAGGGAACTGAAGCTTTCTTT,CSARGQGAEGTEAFF
TRBJ1-1,once,TRBV19,-,TGTGCCAGTAGTGCGAAGACCCTCAGGGTATTGGGGAACACTGAAGCTTTCTTT,CASSAKTLRVLGNTEAFF
TRBJ2-7,-,TRBV7-9,TRBD1,TGTGCCACCCTAGGACAGGGGGCCTACGAGCAGTACTTC,CATLGQGAYEQYF
TRBJ1-3,many,TRBV11-2,-,TGTGCCAGCAGCCAAGAGGAGGCAACCGGAAACACCATATATTTT,CASSQEEATGNTIYF
TRBJ2-2,-,TRBV19,-,TGTGCCAGTAGTGTAAACAGGGTATCGAACACCGGGGAGCTGTTTTTT,CASSVNRVSNTGELFF
TRBJ2-3,once,TRBV29-1,-,TGCAGCGTTGATATCCCAGGGAGCACAGATACGCAGTATTTT,CSVDIPGSTDTQYF
TRBJ1-2,-,TRBV28,TRBD1,TGTGCCAGCAGTCTACACTCGGACAGGCATAACTATGGCTACACCTTC,CASSLHSDRHNYGYTF
TRBJ2-5,-,TRBV5-6,TRBD1,TGTGCCAGCAGCTTGGGGTCAGGGGGAAGACAAGAGACCCAGTACTTC,CASSLGSGGRQETQYF
TRBJ1-2,-,TRBV5-1,TRBD1,TGCGCCAGCAGCTTGGGGACAGGGCACGGCTACACCTTC,CASSLGTGHGYTF
TRBJ1-5,few,TRBV2,TRBD1,TGTGCCAGCAGCAAGACAGGGGCGTTCAATCAGCCCCAGCATTTT,CASSKTGAFNQPQHF
TRBJ1-2,-,TRBV19,TRBD1,TGTGCCAGTAGTCCGCGAGGCGGGACAGGGGCCCTCTATGGCTACACCTTC,CASSPRGGTGALYGYTF
TRBJ1-5,-,TRBV6-1,-,TGTGCCAGCAGCGAAGGTGGCGGATTGAATCAGCCCCAGCATTTT,CASSEGGGLNQPQHF
TRBJ2-7,-,TRBV18,TRBD2,TGCGCCAGCTCACCTATGCTAGCGGGGGTCGGGAGCGAGCAGTACTTC,CASSPMLAGVGSEQYF
TRBJ2-3,-,TRBV7-8,-,TGTGCCAGCAGCCCCACGTCCCTCGGGACAGATACGCAGTATTTT,CASSPTSLGTDTQYF
TRBJ2-3,-,TRBV19,-,TGTGCCAGTAGCCCACAGGTTGCGGGGGATACGCAGTATTTT,CASSPQVAGDTQYF
TRBJ2-5,-,TRBV2,TRBD2,TGTGCCAGCAGTGAATATAGCGGGGGGGCCTCAGGGACCCAGTACTTC,CASSEYSGGASGTQYF
TRBJ1-1,-,TRBV5-1,TRBD1,TGCGCCAGCAGCTTGGACAGGGCCAGGGGGGCTGAAGCTTTCTTT,CASSLDRARGAEAFF
TRBJ2-1,-,TRBV19,TRBD2,TGTGCCAGTAGTATTCCTAGCGGGTCCTACAATGAGCAGTTCTTC,CASSIPSGSYNEQFF
TRBJ1-4,-,TRBV30,-,TGTGCCTGGAGTTTCGGACAGCTTAATGAAAAACTGTTTTTT,CAWSFGQLNEKLFF
TRBJ1-1,-,TRBV4-3,-,TGCGCCAGCAGCCAAGATTGGCAGATGAACACTGAAGCTTTCTTT,CASSQDWQMNTEAFF
TRBJ1-4,-,TRBV11-2,TRBD1,TGTGCCAGCAGCCTTGGGACAGGGCGGGAAAAACTGTTTTTT,CASSLGTGREKLFF
TRBJ2-3,-,TRBV7-6,TRBD2,TGTGCCAGCAGCCAAGAGGGGCGGGGGGCTATCACAGATACGCAGTATTTT,CASSQEGRGAITDTQYF
TRBJ1-2,-,TRBV29-1,TRBD1,TGCAGCGTTGATGACCCCCGGACAGGCCAGAACTATGGCTACACCTTC,CSVDDPRTGQNYGYTF
TRBJ2-1,-,TRBV19,-,TGTGCCAGTAGTATGCGACCGGGGAATGAGCAGTTCTTC,CASSMRPGNEQFF
TRBJ2-5,once,TRBV5-1,-,TGCGCCAGCAGCTTGGGGGCGCCCTCAACAGGAGAGACCCAGTACTTC,CASSLGAPSTGETQYF
TRBJ2-3,-,TRBV5-1,-,TGCGCCAGCAGCCGAAGCCCGGTCGCAGATACGCAGTATTTT,CASSRSPVADTQYF
TRBJ1-1,-,TRBV25-1,-,TGTGCCAGCAGTGCCTACCAGGACACTGAAGCTTTCTTT,CASSAYQDTEAFF
TRBJ1-1,-,TRBV6-1,-,TGTGCCAGCAGTGGTCAGGGGCCGAACACTGAAGCTTTCTTT,CASSGQGPNTEAFF
TRBJ1-3,-,TRBV6-5,TRBD1,TGTGCCAGCAGGTCCGGGACAGGGGGAAACACCATATATTTT,CASRSGTGGNTIYF
TRBJ2-7,once,TRBV6-1,TRBD1,TGTGCCAGCAGTGTAAGAAGGACAGGGATCAACGAGCAGTACTTC,CASSVRRTGINEQYF
TRBJ1-4,-,TRBV9,TRBD1,TGTGCCAGCAGCCAAACGACAGGGGTTGGCGAAAAACTGTTTTTT,CASSQTTGVGEKLFF
TRBJ2-7,-,TRBV27,TRBD1,TGTGCCAGCAGTTCAACGGACAGGCGACGCTCCTACGAGCAGTACTTC,CASSSTDRRRSYEQYF
TRBJ1-2,-,TRBV7-8,-,TGTGCCAGCAGGGGTCGAGGAAGTGGTGGCTACACCTTC,CASRGRGSGGYTF
TRBJ2-1,-,TRBV7-2,TRBD2,TGTGCCAGCAGCTTTGGAGGGGCGGGGGGGGTTGAGCAGTTCTTC,CASSFGGAGGVEQFF
TRBJ1-1,-,TRBV5-1,TRBD1,TGCGCCAGCAGCTTGGTGGACAGGGGCTCGTCTGAAGCTTTCTTT,CASSLVDRGSSEAFF
TRBJ2-2,few,TRBV2,TRBD2,TGTGCCAGCAGTAGCGGGGGGGCCGGGGAGCTGTTTTTT,CASSSGGAGELFF
TRBJ2-7,-,TRBV6-1,-,TGTGCCAGCAGTGAAGCGCACAGCCTAGGGGTCTACGAGCAGTACTTC,CASSEAHSLGVYEQYF
TRBJ1-3,-,TRBV6-6,TRBD1,TGTGCCAGCAACCAGGGGGAATCTGGAAACACCATATATTTT,CASNQGESGNTIYF
TRBJ1-2,-,TRBV6-5,-,TGTGCCAGCAGTGAAGGCAGGGTAGATGGCTACACCTTC,CASSEGRVDGYTF
TRBJ1-1,-,TRBV7-3,TRBD1,TGTGCCAGCAGCGCAAGACAGGGGGCGGAAGCTTTCTTT,CASSARQGAEAFF
TRBJ2-2,-,TRBV13,TRBD1,TGTGCCAGCAGCCAGATGGGACAGGGTAGAAGGGAGCTGTTTTTT,CASSQMGQGRRELFF
TRBJ2-2,-,TRBV10-1,-,TGCGCCAGCAGTGAGTCGTCACGATTGGGCCCCGGGGAGCTGTTTTTT,CASSESSRLGPGELFF
TRBJ2-1,-,TRBV6-4,TRBD2,TGTGCCAGCAGCCCTAGCGGGGGCCACAATGAGCAGTTCTTC,CASSPSGGHNEQFF
TRBJ2-1,-,TRBV7-2,TRBD2,TGTGCCAGCAACGAGGGAGCGGGGGGCTCTGGTGAGCAGTTCTTC,CASNEGAGGSGEQFF
TRBJ2-4,-,TRBV2,-,TGTGCCAGCAGTGATAACAGGGAGGGCATTCAGTACTTC,CASSDNREGIQYF
TRBJ1-1,-,TRBV27,-,TGTGCCAGCAGTTTATTAGGGGCGAACACTGAAGCTTTCTTT,CASSLLGANTEAFF
TRBJ1-1,-,TRBV18,-,TGTGCCAGCTCACCCGGAGGGGGGGGAGCTTTCTTT,CASSPGGGGAFF
TRBJ1-2,-,TRBV7-6,TRBD1,TGTGCCAGCAGCCCCGGACAGGGGAACTATGGCTACACCTTC,CASSPGQGNYGYTF